This TCR beta chain was recorded in a study of post-analysis software for immune sequencing data. Study overall: Progressive-relapsing, secondary progressive and relapsing-remitting multiple sclerosis were among the disease courses included. Study-level points and caveats: Controls showed lower frequencies than patients for roughly 5 TRBV segments, and TRBV5-6, TRBV5-1 and TRBV20-1 were among these.

The ends lost 2 bases at V and 1 base at J; junction bases unmatched: 8. Germline V gene sequence: CDR1 ENHRY, CDR2 SYGVKD. The CDR3 sequence is 17 residues long. cDNA libraries for TCR beta contained unique molecular identifiers. TCRdb reanalysed the PCR reads using MiXCR and keeps one entry per CDR3 protein. The sample contains about 400,000 distinct CDR3 sequences, about a third of which appear only once. As for this clonotype: As yet, its antigen is unknown.

The genes are TRBV10-3 and TRBJ1-1; TRBD1 matches 9 bases. The TCR sequence derives from a girl under 18 with multiple sclerosis. Sequencing was performed on blood. CDR3 DNA: TGTGCCATCAGTGAGCGGGGGACAGGGAATCCGAACACTGAAGCTTTCTTT. It specifies CAISERGTGNPNTEAFF.